These 18 T cell receptor beta chains originate from one sample sequenced in a study of prognosis after radiotherapy for stage I lung cancer. Two-round multiplex PCR on genomic DNA was the method by which TCR beta CDR3 was amplified. First-round PCR amplification was performed with primers specific to each TRBV and TRBJ gene. TCRdb re-called the multiplex PCR reads with MiXCR, one entry per CDR3 protein. Of fewer than 30,000 distinct CDR3 sequences in the sample, about 43% were seen once. The sample consisted of PBMCs, taken before or after stereotactic body radiation therapy (not recorded which). The receptors originated from a donor over 45 with non-small cell lung cancer.

This clonotype was seen many times. This chain joins TRBV5-4 and TRBJ2-3, with TRBD2 identical over 8 bases. The germline gives CDR1 SGHNT, CDR2 YYREEE (reference sequence). V lost 4 bases and J lost 0; bases outside the gene matches: 7. This CDR3 comprises 16 residues. The CDR3 DNA follows: TGTGCCAGCAGCGTCACTAGCGGAACCAGCACAGATACGCAGTATTTT. Translated, it gives CASSVTSGTSTDTQYF.

A remark on this clonotype: Its ends do not fully match the called genes, so a read error is possible. The chain is built from TRBV6-9 and TRBJ2-2; 8 nucleotides align to TRBD2. The germline V gene encodes CDR1 MNHGY and CDR2 SVAAGI. The CDR3 spans 15 residues. CDR3 coding DNA: TGTGCCAGCAGTTGGTCGGGGGGGAACACCGTGGAGCTGTTTTTT. This encodes CASSWSGGNTVELFF.

This clonotype has ten or more counts. This chain uses TRBV2 with TRBJ2-1, with 10 bases matching TRBD2. V lost 4 bases and J lost 3; bases outside the gene matches: 3. The CDR3 runs to 15 residues. The germline V gene encodes CDR1 SNHLY and CDR2 FYNNEI. As DNA, the CDR3 is TGTGCCAGCAGTGCCGGGACTAGCGACTACAATGAGCAGTTCTTC. Residues: CASSAGTSDYNEQFF.

In the case of this clonotype: The germline gene is not matched at one end of the junction; a read error may be the cause. This chain joins TRBV20-1 and TRBJ2-6, with TRBD2 matching over 13 bases. This CDR3 spans 17 amino acids. In germline, CDR1 is DFQATT, CDR2 SNEGSKA (reference sequence). The CDR3 DNA is TGCAGTGCTACGACTAGCGGGAGGATAACTGGGGCCAACGTACTGACTTTC. Amino acids: CSATTSGRITGANVLTF.

This clonotype came up many times. In DNA, the CDR3 is TGTGCCAGTAGCTCGGAGGGGGGTCAATTGTCGGGGGCCAACGTCCTGACTTTC. It codes for CASSSEGGQLSGANVLTF. This chain links TRBV19 with TRBJ2-6; D could derive from TRBD1 or TRBD2 (6 bases each). The V end lost 6 bases, the J end lost 4 bases, and 22 bases lay between the germline ends. Per germline, CDR1 LNHDA and CDR2 SQIVND (reference sequence). The CDR3 is 18 amino acids.

This clonotype was detected many times. The chain recombines TRBV5-1 with TRBJ2-5, with 8 bases fitting TRBD2. Trimming removed 2 bases from V and 2 bases from J; junction bases left unmatched: 2. The germline gives CDR1 SGHRS, CDR2 YFSETQ. CDR3 length equals 14 residues. CDR3 nucleotides: TGCGCCAGCAGCTTTGGACTAGCACAAGAGACCCAGTACTTC. This sequence encodes CASSFGLAQETQYF.

This clonotype has ten or more counts. This chain connects TRBV29-1 to TRBJ2-7, with D perhaps matching TRBD1 (6 bases). V was pared by 1 base and J by 4 bases, with 17 bases between. The CDR3 has 15 amino acids. CDR1 is SQVTM, CDR2 ANQGSEA, per germline. CDR3 residues: CSVEGLGDKNYEQYF. CDR3 nucleotide sequence: TGCAGCGTTGAAGGATTAGGGGACAAGAATTACGAGCAGTACTTC.

As regards this clonotype: This is likely an artifact of a read error, given a far larger clone one base away. This chain uses TRBV6-9 with TRBJ1-5; 7 bases align to TRBD1. Per the germline V gene, CDR1 is MNHGY and CDR2 is SVAAGI. The CDR3 has 18 residues. CDR3 sequence (DNA): TGTGCCAGCAGTGACTCGAATAAAAGGGGGCGCAGTGATCAGCCCCAGAATTTT. This translates into CASSDSNKRGRSDQPQNF.

In this sample, this clonotype turned up many times. This chain connects TRBV11-2 to TRBJ1-2; tentatively, D is TRBD1 (5 bases). Per the germline V gene, CDR1 is SGHAT and CDR2 is FQNNGV. V was trimmed by 5 bases and J by 5 bases, leaving 9 bases between them. There are 12 residues in the CDR3. The CDR3 nucleotides read TGTGCCAGCAGCCCCGGGGGATATGGCTACACCTTC. Residues: CASSPGGYGYTF.

This clonotype was picked up many times. The V call is TRBV7-3, the J call TRBJ1-1; no clear D. CDR3 length: 16 amino acids. V dropped 8 bases and J dropped 0 bases, with 19 bases sitting between them. Germline assignment: CDR1 SGHTA and CDR2 FQGTGA. The DNA of the CDR3 is TGTGCCAGCTCTCAGACGGGGTACTCAATGAACACTGAAGCTTTCTTT. Translated, it gives CASSQTGYSMNTEAFF.

This clonotype was seen only once. CDR3: CASSEGSGFVYTF. CDR3 DNA sequence: TGTGCCAGCAGTGAAGGTTCAGGGTTTGTCTACACCTTC. V gene TRBV6-2 or TRBV6-3 combines with J gene TRBJ1-2; D is perhaps TRBD1 (5 bases). CDR1 is MNHEY, CDR2 SVGEGT, per germline. This CDR3 spans 13 amino acids. V was shortened by 5 bases and J by 10 bases, with 17 bases between the two germline ends.

The genes are TRBV6-2 or TRBV6-3 and TRBJ2-3; the D gene is possibly TRBD2 (6 bases). The ends were cut back, 6 bases at V and 0 bases at J, with 13 bases in the middle. From germline, CDR1 is MNHEY and CDR2 SVGEGT. This CDR3 has 15 residues. The CDR3 is CASRVTEGSTDTQYF. For the CDR3, the DNA is TGTGCCAGCAGAGTAACGGAGGGTAGCACAGATACGCAGTATTTT.

The genes are TRBV12-3 or TRBV12-4 and TRBJ2-3; the D is unclear. V was shortened by 6 bases and J by 3 bases, with 4 bases between the two germline ends. The CDR3 is 11 residues long. The CDR3 reads CASSDTDTQYF. Written as DNA, the CDR3 is TGTGCCAGCAGCGATACAGATACGCAGTATTTT.

This clonotype was seen ten or more times. The J gene is TRBJ2-1, the V gene TRBV24-1; 7 bases are a match to TRBD2. The CDR3 spans 13 residues. The V gene end was trimmed by 9 bases and the J gene end by 8 bases; junction bases not matched to a gene: 9. CDR1 and CDR2 (germline): KGHDR, SFDVKD. The CDR3 region is CATGIGGWDEQFF. In DNA form, the CDR3 reads TGTGCCACCGGGATCGGGGGGTGGGATGAGCAGTTCTTC.

This chain uses TRBV7-8 with TRBJ2-7; either TRBD1 or TRBD2 may fit D (6 bases each). The V end lost 4 bases, the J end lost 3 bases, and 22 bases lay between the germline ends. Germline lookup yields CDR1 SGHVS and CDR2 FQNEAQ. The CDR3 has 17 amino acids. The CDR3 loop is CASSYDPLRGDNYEQYF. The CDR3 nucleotides read TGTGCCAGCAGCTACGACCCGCTGCGCGGGGACAACTACGAGCAGTACTTC. The full variable domain, with the rest looked up from reference TRBV7-8 and TRBJ2-7, is GAGVSQSPRYKVAKRGQDVALRCDPISGHVSLFWYQQALGQGPEFLTYFQNEAQLDKSGLPSDRFFAERPEGSVSTLKIQRTQQEDSAVYLCASSYDPLRGDNYEQYFGPGTRLTVT.

This clonotype was recorded once. A read error likely explains this, since a far larger clone differs by one base. V is TRBV6-4 and J is TRBJ2-2; D uncertain. CDR3 size: 14 residues. Trimming took 5 bases from V and 1 from J, leaving 8 bases between them. Germline V gene data show CDR1 as MRHNA and CDR2 as SNTAGT. CDR3 nucleotides: TGTGCCAGCAGTTTCCAGGTGAACACCGGGGAGCTGTTTTTT. Translation: CASSFQVNTGELFF.

This clonotype was recorded at least ten times. The chain joins TRBV13 to TRBJ2-7; 12 nucleotides align to TRBD2. Germline values: CDR1 PRHDT, CDR2 FYEKMQ (reference sequence). This CDR3 comprises 15 residues. Trimming removed 5 bases from V and 3 bases from J; junction bases left unmatched: 5. CDR3 DNA: TGTGCCAGCAGCCCTGGACTAGCGGGGTACTACGAGCAGTACTTC. Its protein is CASSPGLAGYYEQYF.

The chain employs TRBV5-1 and TRBJ2-7; TRBD1 aligns across 11 bases. Looked up from germline, CDR1 is SGHRS and CDR2 is YFSETQ. V shed 4 bases, J shed 5 bases, and the junction held 5 bases outside the gene matches. The CDR3 length is 14 residues. The CDR3 loop reads CASSPWTGGHEQYF. The CDR3 bases are TGCGCCAGCAGCCCGTGGACAGGGGGCCACGAGCAGTACTTC.